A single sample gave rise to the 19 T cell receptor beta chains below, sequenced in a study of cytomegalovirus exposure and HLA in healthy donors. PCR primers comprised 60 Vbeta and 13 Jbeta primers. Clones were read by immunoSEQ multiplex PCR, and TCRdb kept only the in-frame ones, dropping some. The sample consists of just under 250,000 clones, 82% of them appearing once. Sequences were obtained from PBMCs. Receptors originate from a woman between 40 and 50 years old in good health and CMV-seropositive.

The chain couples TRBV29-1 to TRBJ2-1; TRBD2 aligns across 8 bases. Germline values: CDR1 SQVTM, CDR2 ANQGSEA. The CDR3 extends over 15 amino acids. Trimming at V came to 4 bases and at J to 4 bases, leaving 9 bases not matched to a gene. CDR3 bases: TGCAGCGTTGTTGGGGGGACTAGATCATACAATGAGCAGTTCTTC. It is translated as CSVVGGTRSYNEQFF.

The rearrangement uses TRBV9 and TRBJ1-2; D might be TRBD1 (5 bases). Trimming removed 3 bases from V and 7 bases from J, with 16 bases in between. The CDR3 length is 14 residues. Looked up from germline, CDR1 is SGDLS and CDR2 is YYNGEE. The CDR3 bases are TGTGCCAGCAGCGCCCGACAGTTCGGGTTTGGCTACACCTTC. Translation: CASSARQFGFGYTF.

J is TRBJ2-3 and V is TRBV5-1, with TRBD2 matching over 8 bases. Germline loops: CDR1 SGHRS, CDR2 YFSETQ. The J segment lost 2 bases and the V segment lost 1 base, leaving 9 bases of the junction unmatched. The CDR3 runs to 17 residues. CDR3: CASSLWRREGDTDTQYF. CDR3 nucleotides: TGCGCCAGCAGCTTGTGGCGACGGGAGGGAGACACAGATACGCAGTATTTT.

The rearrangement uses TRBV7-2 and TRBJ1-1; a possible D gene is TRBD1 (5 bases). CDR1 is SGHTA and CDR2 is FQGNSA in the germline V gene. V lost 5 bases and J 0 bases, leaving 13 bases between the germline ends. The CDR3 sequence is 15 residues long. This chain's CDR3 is CASSQETAMNTEAFF. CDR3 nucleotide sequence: TGTGCCAGCAGCCAGGAGACAGCCATGAACACTGAAGCTTTCTTT.

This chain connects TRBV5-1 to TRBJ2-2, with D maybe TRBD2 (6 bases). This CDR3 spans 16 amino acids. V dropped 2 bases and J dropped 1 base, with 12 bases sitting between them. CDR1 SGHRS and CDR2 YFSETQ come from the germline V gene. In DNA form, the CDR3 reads TGCGCCAGCAGCTTCAGCGGGCTAAGGAACACCGGGGAGCTGTTTTTT. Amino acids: CASSFSGLRNTGELFF.

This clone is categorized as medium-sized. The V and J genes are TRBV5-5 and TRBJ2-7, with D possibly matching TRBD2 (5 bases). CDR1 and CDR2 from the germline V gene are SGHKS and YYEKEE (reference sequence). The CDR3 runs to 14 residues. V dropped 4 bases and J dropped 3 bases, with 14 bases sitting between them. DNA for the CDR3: TGTGCCAGCAGCCACTGGAAAAGCGGCTACGAGCAGTACTTC. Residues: CASSHWKSGYEQYF.

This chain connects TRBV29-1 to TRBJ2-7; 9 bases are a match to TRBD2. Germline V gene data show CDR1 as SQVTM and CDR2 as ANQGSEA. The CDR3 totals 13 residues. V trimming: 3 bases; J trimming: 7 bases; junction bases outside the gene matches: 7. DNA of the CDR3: TGCAGCGTTGATGGGGCTAGCGGGGCTGAGCAGTACTTC. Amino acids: CSVDGASGAEQYF.

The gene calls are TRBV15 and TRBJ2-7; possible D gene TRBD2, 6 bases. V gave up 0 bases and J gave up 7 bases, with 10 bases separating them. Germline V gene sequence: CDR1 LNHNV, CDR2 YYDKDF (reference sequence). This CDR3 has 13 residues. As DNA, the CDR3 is TGTGCCACCAGCAGAGACCTTCGGGGGGAGCAGTACTTC. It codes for CATSRDLRGEQYF.

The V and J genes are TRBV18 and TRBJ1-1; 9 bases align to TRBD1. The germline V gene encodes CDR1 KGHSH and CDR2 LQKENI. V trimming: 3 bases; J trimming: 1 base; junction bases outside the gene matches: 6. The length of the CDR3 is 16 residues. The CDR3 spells CASSPNPGQGNTEAFF. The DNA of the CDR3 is TGTGCCAGCTCACCGAACCCGGGACAGGGGAACACTGAAGCTTTCTTT.

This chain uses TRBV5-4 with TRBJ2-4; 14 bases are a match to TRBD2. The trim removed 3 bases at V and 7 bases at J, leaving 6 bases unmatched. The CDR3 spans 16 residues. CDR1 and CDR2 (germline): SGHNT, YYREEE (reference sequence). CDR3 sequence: CASSSPRTSGGNIQYF. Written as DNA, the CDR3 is TGTGCCAGCAGCTCCCCGAGGACTAGCGGGGGGAACATTCAGTACTTC.

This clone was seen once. Written as DNA, the CDR3 is TGTGCCAGCAGCTTGGAGACACTCGAAGCTTTCTTT. Translation: CASSLETLEAFF. This chain joins TRBV5-4 and TRBJ1-1; D uncertain. CDR1 SGHNT and CDR2 YYREEE come from the germline V gene (reference sequence). V lost 0 bases and J 8 bases, leaving 8 bases between the germline ends. The CDR3 extends over 12 amino acids.

The CDR3 is CASSSYQRDEQYF. Here the CDR3 DNA reads TGTGCCAGCAGCTCCTACCAGAGGGACGAGCAGTACTTC. The genes are TRBV7-8 and TRBJ2-7, with D possibly matching TRBD2 (5 bases). Germline V gene sequence: CDR1 SGHVS, CDR2 FQNEAQ. CDR3 length equals 13 residues. Deletions cut 4 bases from V and 5 bases from J, with 12 bases between.

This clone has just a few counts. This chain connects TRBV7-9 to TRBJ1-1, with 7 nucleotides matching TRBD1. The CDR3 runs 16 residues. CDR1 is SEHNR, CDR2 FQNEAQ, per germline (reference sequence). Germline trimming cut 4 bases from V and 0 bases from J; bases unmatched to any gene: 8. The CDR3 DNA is TGTGCCAGCAGCTCACCCCCGGGACAGCTGAACACTGAAGCTTTCTTT. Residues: CASSSPPGQLNTEAFF.

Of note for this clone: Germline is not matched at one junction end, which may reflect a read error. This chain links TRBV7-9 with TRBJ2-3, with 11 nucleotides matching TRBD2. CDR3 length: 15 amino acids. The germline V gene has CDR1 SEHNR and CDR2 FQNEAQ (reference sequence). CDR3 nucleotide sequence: TGTTCCAGCAGCATTAGCGGGGGGGCGGAAGATACGCAGTATTTT. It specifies CSSSISGGAEDTQYF.

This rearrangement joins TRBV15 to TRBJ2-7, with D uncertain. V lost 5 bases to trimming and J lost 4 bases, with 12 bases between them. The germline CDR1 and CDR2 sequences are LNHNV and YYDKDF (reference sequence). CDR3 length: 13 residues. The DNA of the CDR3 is TGTGCCACCAGCCCCCATAGATTTTACGAGCAGTACTTC. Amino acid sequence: CATSPHRFYEQYF.

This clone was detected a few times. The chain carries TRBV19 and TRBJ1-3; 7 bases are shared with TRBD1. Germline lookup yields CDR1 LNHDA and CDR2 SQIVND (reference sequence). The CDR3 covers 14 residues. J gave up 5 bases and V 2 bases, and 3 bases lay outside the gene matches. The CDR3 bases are TGTGCCAGTAGTATATCACAGGGGCGAAACACCATATATTTT. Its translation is CASSISQGRNTIYF.

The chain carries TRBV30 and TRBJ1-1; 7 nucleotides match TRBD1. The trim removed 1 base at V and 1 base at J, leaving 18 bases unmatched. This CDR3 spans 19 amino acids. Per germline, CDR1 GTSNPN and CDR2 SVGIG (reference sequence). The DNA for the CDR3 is TGTGCCTGGAGTGCCTCCTTTTTGGGCGGGCGGACAGGGAACACTGAAGCTTTCTTT. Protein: CAWSASFLGGRTGNTEAFF. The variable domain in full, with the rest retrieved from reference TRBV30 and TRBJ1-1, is SQTIHQWPATLVQPVGSPLSLECTVEGTSNPNLYWYRQAAGRGLQLLFYSVGIGQISSEVPQNLSASRPQDRQFILSSKKLLLSDSGFYLCAWSASFLGGRTGNTEAFFGQGTRLTVV.

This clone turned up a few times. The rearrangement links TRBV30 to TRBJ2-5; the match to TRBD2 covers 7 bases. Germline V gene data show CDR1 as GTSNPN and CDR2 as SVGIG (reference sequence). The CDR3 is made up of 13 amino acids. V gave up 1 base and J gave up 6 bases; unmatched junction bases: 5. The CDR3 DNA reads TGTGCCTGGAGTGGACTAGCAATGCAGACCCAGTACTTC. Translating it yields CAWSGLAMQTQYF.

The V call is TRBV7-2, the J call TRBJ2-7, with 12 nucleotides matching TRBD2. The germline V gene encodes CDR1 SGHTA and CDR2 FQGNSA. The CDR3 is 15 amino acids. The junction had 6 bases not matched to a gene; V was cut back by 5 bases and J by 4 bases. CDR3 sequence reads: CASSPRTSGTYEQYF. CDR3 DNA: TGTGCCAGCAGCCCGAGGACTAGCGGGACGTACGAGCAGTACTTC.